This entry lists 6 T cell receptor beta chains sequenced from one sample in a study of siplizumab effects on memory and regulatory T cells. Generated by immunoSEQ multiplex PCR, the TCRdb table keeps only in-frame clones and is missing some. The sample has approximately 100,000 clones, around 90% seen once; the top ten hold 12%. The sequenced sample was non-Treg CD4+ T cells sorted from blood. The receptors derive from a human donor in good health.

The V call is TRBV15, the J call TRBJ1-4, with a tentative D call TRBD1 (6 bases). Germline lookup yields CDR1 LNHNV and CDR2 YYDKDF (reference sequence). CDR3 length equals 15 residues. The V gene lost 4 bases and the J gene lost 4 bases, with 13 bases spanning the gap. The CDR3 reads CATSKETGFNEKLFF. The CDR3 DNA is TGTGCCACCAGCAAAGAGACAGGCTTTAATGAAAAACTGTTTTTT.

The CDR3 DNA follows: TGTGCCAGCAGCCCAAGCGACATCCGAGGCGATGAGCAGTTCTTC. This encodes CASSPSDIRGDEQFF. The V gene is TRBV7-3, the J gene TRBJ2-1; D unresolved. The CDR3 covers 15 residues. Germline CDR1 reads SGHTA; CDR2 reads FQGTGA. Deletions cut 5 bases from V and 8 bases from J, with 19 bases between.

The chain carries TRBV6-6 and TRBJ1-1; D may be TRBD1 (6 bases). Germline lookup yields CDR1 MNHNY and CDR2 SVGAGI (reference sequence). This CDR3 has 15 residues. With 5 bases removed from V and 2 bases from J, the gap between germline ends came to 15 bases. The CDR3 here is CASSDPTGRNTEAFF. CDR3 coding DNA: TGTGCCAGCAGTGACCCAACAGGGCGAAACACTGAAGCTTTCTTT.

The rearrangement links TRBV16 to TRBJ2-3, with D tentatively TRBD2 (6 bases). The CDR3 consists of 16 residues. The V and J ends lost 0 bases and 2 bases respectively, with 12 bases between them. Per germline, CDR1 KGHSY and CDR2 FQNENV. The CDR3 spells CASSQSNSGYTDTQYF. DNA of the CDR3: TGTGCCAGCAGCCAATCGAATAGCGGATACACAGATACGCAGTATTTT. The entire variable domain, with the rest obtained from reference TRBV16 and TRBJ2-3, is as follows: GEEVAQTPKHLVRGEGQKAKLYCAPIKGHSYVFWYQQVLKNEFKFLISFQNENVFDETGMPKERFSAKCLPNSPCSLEIQATKLEDSAVYFCASSQSNSGYTDTQYFGPGTRLTVL.

This sequence joins TRBV5-1 and TRBJ2-3; 16 positions match TRBD2. Trimming at V came to 8 bases and at J to 4 bases, leaving 13 bases not matched to a gene. The CDR3 has 18 amino acids. Germline V lookup: CDR1 SGHRS, CDR2 YFSETQ. The CDR3 sequence: CASGPGLAGGLTADTQYF. Written as DNA, the CDR3 is TGCGCCAGTGGGCCGGGACTAGCGGGAGGGTTAACCGCAGATACGCAGTATTTT.

The chain is built from TRBV7-3 and TRBJ1-1; D call uncertain. The CDR3 runs to 13 residues. CDR1 and CDR2 (germline): SGHTA, FQGTGA. The V end lost 2 bases, the J end lost 6 bases, and 10 bases lay between the germline ends. The CDR3 sequence: CASSLPNGAEAFF. The CDR3 DNA sequence: TGTGCCAGCAGCTTACCGAACGGGGCTGAAGCTTTCTTT.